This entry features one T cell receptor beta chain sequence. This clone was counted only a few times. Its antigen is still unknown. No much larger clone is present one base from it, and per-base qualities are unavailable. The High Capacity cDNA Reverse Transcription Kit was used to reverse transcribe all of the isolated RNA, meaning that expressed TCRB transcripts were what got sequenced. Deep immunoSEQ sequencing was performed on naive, central memory and regulatory T cell samples, with an average of roughly 3.3 million total reads per sample. Sorted cells were lysed in RLT buffer and RNA was extracted with DNase-treated RNeasy Micro or Mini kits, depending on cell number. Each cell subset was processed separately to prevent cross-contamination, with patient and healthy donor samples processed together. Using the immunoSEQ multiplex PCR, TCRB sequences were amplified from cDNA into 87-bp fragments spanning the CDR3 region. Sequencing of the amplicons was done on the Illumina HiSeq platform. Regarding the original processing steps: PCR bias was corrected computationally using synthetic template baselines, and reads within Hamming distance 2 were collapsed, with unmergeable singletons discarded. Reads were aligned against IMGT to assign V, D and J genes, CDR3 length and insertions or deletions at six rearrangement sites. Within each subset, clonotype counts were normalized to sorted cell number, and only after that were true diversity and Gini coefficients computed with the tcR R package. The overlap coefficient, calculated on TCRB nucleotide sequences, was used to measure repertoire sharing. Out-of-frame TCRB sequences from naive cells were analyzed as a proxy for the pre-selection repertoire. TCRdb took over this immuneACCESS table, retaining in-frame rearrangements with V and J assigned. Such tables are incomplete; in checked studies, under half of the missing clones stem from an unresolved V gene, and the remainder is unexplained. V and J calls and clone size are copied from that table; D and trimming were computed from the DNA. This sample comprises under 850,000 clones, over 10% of them detected only once. Of the sample, 0.022% is held by the ten largest clones.

These data are taken from a study of beta chain features in type 1 diabetes (dated by TCRdb to the late 2010s). Regarding the complete study: Patients and healthy donors did not differ in mean age, gender distribution, total cell number or subset yield. Across all samples, roughly 110,000,000 sorted cells were examined, and cell number per subset correlated strongly with RNA yield. The study compared TCRB repertoires of sorted circulating CD4+ T cell subsets between recently diagnosed type 1 diabetes patients and matched healthy donors. Whereas all 28 donors provided naive and central memory subsets, regulatory and stem cell-like memory subsets were isolated from just 8 patients and roughly 8 healthy donors.

Based on the germline V gene, the CDR1 and CDR2 sequences are SGDLS and YYNGEE. Germline trimming: 4 bases from V, 5 bases from J; junction bases outside gene matches: 4. CDR3 length: 15 amino acids, cysteine to phenylalanine. Only CDR3 DNA remains: 45 bases, in frame from the first base. Beyond this particular receptor, the publication reports: PCR may preferentially amplify shorter templates, but because patient and control samples were amplified and corrected together, any resulting skew would affect both groups equally. HLA sub-analyses involved small numbers of individuals, so any influence of HLA type on TCRB rearrangement remained unresolved. At VDJ recombination sites, type 1 diabetes patients had fewer insertions and more deleted nucleotides, which implies abnormalities in thymic rearrangement. Because cDNA was sequenced instead of genomic DNA, highly expressing activated cells could be over-represented, though the groups showed no difference in activation or CD3 levels. Naive, central memory and regulatory TCRB repertoires appeared to be more similar among patients than among healthy donors. A moderate but significant shortening of TCRB CDR3 length was observed in type 1 diabetes patients in all four CD4+ subsets.

A single peripheral blood draw of approximately 0.11 L on average was collected from each donor into heparinised tubes. A BD FACSAria II and a panel including CD45RO, CCR7, CD25, CD127, CD95 and CD27 were used to sort naive, central memory, regulatory and stem cell-like memory CD4+ T cells. A purity above 95% was achieved for all sorted populations. PBMCs were isolated immediately by Lymphoprep density gradient centrifugation and stained directly without culture. Samples were stained and sorted in pairs, with one healthy donor and one patient per experiment, so that batch effects were minimized. The TCR comes from a young man with type 1 diabetes. This receptor chain uses TRBV9 and TRBJ2-1; TRBD2 agrees with 12 junctional bases. Specimen: naive CD4+ T cells from blood. Read against the paper, the sample's cell subset or site label means: true naive CD4+ T cells. The CDR3 protein is CASSQTSGGNNEQFF. The DNA sequence is TGTGCCAGCAGCCAAACTAGCGGGGGGAACAATGAGCAGTTCTTC.